The TCR beta chain under discussion was sequenced for a study of PD-L1 blockade in urothelial cancer. TCRdb's table, derived via immunoSEQ multiplex PCR, lists solely in-frame clones and lacks some. The sample contains under 60,000 clones, approximately 79% of which appear only once. Time point in this sample: pretreatment peripheral blood. The CDR3 has 13 amino acids. V lost 5 bases to trimming and J lost 4 bases; unmatched junction nucleotides: 4. Germline V gene sequence: CDR1 SGHTA, CDR2 FQGNSA. This chain links TRBV7-2 with TRBJ1-1; 7 bases line up with TRBD1. The receptor's source is a man aged 70 or older with urothelial cancer. The source material was PBMCs, sampled around atezolizumab (anti-PD-L1) treatment. CDR3: CASSLKGATEAFF. For the CDR3, the DNA is TGTGCCAGCAGCCTAAAGGGGGCCACTGAAGCTTTCTTT.